The present T cell receptor beta chain was sequenced within a study of CD8 T cell repertoires and HIV-1 epitope variants. Across the study: Twenty-five autologous and known Gag and Nef epitope variant peptides each stimulated T cells separately. Tested: three Gag epitope families, Nef HW9 and YT9.

Broader study findings: No clonotypes responded to the TAALDMSHF plasma variant; five or six recognized KF9, one HW9.

V lost 1 base, J lost 0 bases, and 13 bases lay in between. The CDR3 contains 18 residues. Germline CDR1 SGHVS, CDR2 FQNEAQ. Notes on this clone: Its antigen is not known.

Assay: immunoSEQ multiplex PCR; the TCRdb copy retains only in-frame clones and omits some. The profile shows about 2,600 clones, roughly 70% of them singletons. The chain recombines TRBV7-8 with TRBJ2-6; D might be TRBD2 (6 bases). The sequence came from a male donor with HIV. The sequencing input was cultured CD8+ T cells derived from PBMCs. This chain's CDR3 is CASSLVGLDFSGANVLTF. Written as DNA, the CDR3 is TGTGCCAGCAGCTTAGTGGGACTCGACTTCTCTGGGGCCAACGTCCTGACTTTC.